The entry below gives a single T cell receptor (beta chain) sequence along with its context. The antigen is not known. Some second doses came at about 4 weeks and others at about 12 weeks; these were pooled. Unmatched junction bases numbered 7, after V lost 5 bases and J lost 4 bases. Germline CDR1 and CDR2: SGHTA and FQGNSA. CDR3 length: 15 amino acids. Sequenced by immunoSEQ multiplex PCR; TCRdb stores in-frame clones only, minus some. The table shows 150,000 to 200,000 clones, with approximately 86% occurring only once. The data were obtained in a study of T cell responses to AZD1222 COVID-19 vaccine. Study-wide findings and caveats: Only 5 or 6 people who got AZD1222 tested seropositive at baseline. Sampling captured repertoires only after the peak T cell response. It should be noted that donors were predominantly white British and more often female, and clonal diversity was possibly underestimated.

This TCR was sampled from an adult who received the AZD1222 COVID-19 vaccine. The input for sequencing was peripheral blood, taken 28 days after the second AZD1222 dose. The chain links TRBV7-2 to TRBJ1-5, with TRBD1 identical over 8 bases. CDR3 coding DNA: TGTGCCAGCAGCCCCACCCGGACAGGGAATCAGCCCCAGCATTTT. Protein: CASSPTRTGNQPQHF.